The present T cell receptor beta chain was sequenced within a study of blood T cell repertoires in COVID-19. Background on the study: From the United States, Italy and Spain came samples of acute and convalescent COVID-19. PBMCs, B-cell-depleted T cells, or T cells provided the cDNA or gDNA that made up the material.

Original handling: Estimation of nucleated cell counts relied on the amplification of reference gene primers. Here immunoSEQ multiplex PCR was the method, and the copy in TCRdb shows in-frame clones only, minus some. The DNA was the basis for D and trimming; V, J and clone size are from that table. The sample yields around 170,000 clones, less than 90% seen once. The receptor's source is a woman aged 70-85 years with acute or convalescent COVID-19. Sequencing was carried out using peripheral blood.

DNA for the CDR3: TGTGCCAGCAGTTGGGCAGGCACAACTAATGAAAAACTGTTTTTT. Translating gives CASSWAGTTNEKLFF. The chain links TRBV6-5 to TRBJ1-4; D not resolved. The CDR3 totals 15 residues. Germline CDR1 reads MNHEY; CDR2 reads SVGAGI. V lost 4 bases and J 0 bases, leaving 9 bases between the germline ends.